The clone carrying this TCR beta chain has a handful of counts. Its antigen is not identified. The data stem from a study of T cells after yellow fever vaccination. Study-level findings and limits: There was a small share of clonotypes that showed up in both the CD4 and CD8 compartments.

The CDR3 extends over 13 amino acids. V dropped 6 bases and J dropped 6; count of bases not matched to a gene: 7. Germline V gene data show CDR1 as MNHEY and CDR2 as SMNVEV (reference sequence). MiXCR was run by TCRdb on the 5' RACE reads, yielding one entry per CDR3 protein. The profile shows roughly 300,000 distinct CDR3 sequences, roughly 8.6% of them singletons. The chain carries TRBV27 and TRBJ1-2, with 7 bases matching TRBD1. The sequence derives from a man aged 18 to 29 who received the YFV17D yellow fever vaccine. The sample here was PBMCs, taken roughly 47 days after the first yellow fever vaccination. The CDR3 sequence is CASSGTALHGYTF. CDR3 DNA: TGTGCCAGCAGCGGGACAGCCCTTCATGGCTACACCTTC.